Listed below are T cell receptor beta chains from one sample, sequenced in a study of T cell repertoires in cytomegalovirus infection. Antigen specificity for these receptors is unknown. A single record per CDR3 protein comes from TCRdb applying MiXCR to the reads. The sample records 300,000 to 400,000 distinct CDR3 sequences, under 35% being singletons. The sample was cultured PBMCs, taken from culture after CMV antigen stimulation. The receptors originated from a human donor in good health (CMV status not recorded). Some clones in this sample may be carry-over from other donors' samples. CDR3s include the opening cysteine and the closing phenylalanine or tryptophan.

j_call v_call cdr3_aa
TRBJ2-3 TRBV7-9 CASRLSGMTDTQYF
TRBJ2-7 TRBV27 CASSPSPRRGQQYF
TRBJ2-1 TRBV6-1 CASRAKQVVTYNEQFF
TRBJ1-1 TRBV7-9 CASSSGPPRGAFF
TRBJ1-5 TRBV12-3/TRBV12-4 CASSSGGGLTNQPQHF
TRBJ2-2 TRBV5-1 CASSLRTGRNTGELFF
TRBJ1-6 TRBV10-3 CAISEGTTNSPLHF
TRBJ2-1 TRBV27 CASSSPGQGHNEQFF
TRBJ1-5 TRBV25-1 CASSEREADQPQHF
TRBJ2-1 TRBV19 CASSGLDGEQFF
TRBJ2-7 TRBV12-5 CASGLGRPGTPEGNEQYF
TRBJ1-3 TRBV19 CASSSGRFGNTIYF
TRBJ1-5 TRBV20-1 CSAIEGRGVRNQPQHF
TRBJ2-5 TRBV5-4 CASRRPGAGETQYF
TRBJ1-1 TRBV28 CASSCPDGTGGYREDCPEAFF
TRBJ1-1 TRBV5-4 CASSFDRTYTEAFF
TRBJ1-2 TRBV27 CASSLSPTGGEPNGYTF
TRBJ1-1 TRBV13 CASSPPRGSGGTEAFF
TRBJ2-1 TRBV30 CAWSYPSGRSYNEQFF
TRBJ2-1 TRBV28 CASTLGRQSNEQFF
TRBJ2-7 TRBV5-4 CASSGGQTYEQYF
TRBJ2-7 TRBV3-1 CASSRPDYEQYF
TRBJ2-1 TRBV5-6 CASSFGPRRESFSEQFF
TRBJ1-2 TRBV6-8 CASGRYGYTF
TRBJ2-7 TRBV7-2 CASSPGDIGEQYF
TRBJ2-3 TRBV12-3/TRBV12-4 CASSEQDFSSGPTQYF
TRBJ2-3 TRBV10-3 CAIKKEGGHPDTQYF
TRBJ1-2 TRBV11-2 CASSLEPNHGYTF
TRBJ2-4 TRBV28 CASSLVRKNIQYF
TRBJ2-7 TRBV7-8 CASSYHRDLAYEQYF
TRBJ2-2 TRBV24-1 CAISREGELFF
TRBJ2-2 TRBV4-2 CASSQDWASGTGELFF
TRBJ2-3 TRBV7-2 CASSVRTEDTQYF
TRBJ1-1 TRBV5-4 CASSYNQGAGVEAFF
TRBJ1-4 TRBV18 CASSPLRDAKWELFF
TRBJ1-1 TRBV7-2 CASSLARGQGTEAFF